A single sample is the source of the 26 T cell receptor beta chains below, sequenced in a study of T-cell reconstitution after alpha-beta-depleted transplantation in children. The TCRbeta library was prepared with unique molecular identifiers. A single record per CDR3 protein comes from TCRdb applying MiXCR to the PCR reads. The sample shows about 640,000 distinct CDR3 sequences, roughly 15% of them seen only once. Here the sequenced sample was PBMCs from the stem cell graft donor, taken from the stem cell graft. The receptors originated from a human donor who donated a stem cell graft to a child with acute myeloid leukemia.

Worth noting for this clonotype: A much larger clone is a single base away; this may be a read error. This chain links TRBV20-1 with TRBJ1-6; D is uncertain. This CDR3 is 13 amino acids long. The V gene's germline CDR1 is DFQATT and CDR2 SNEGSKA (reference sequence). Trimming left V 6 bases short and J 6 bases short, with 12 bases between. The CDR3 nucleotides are TGCAGTGCCCCCAGCTTTGGTAATTCACCCCTCCACTTT. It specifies CSAPSFGNSPLHF.

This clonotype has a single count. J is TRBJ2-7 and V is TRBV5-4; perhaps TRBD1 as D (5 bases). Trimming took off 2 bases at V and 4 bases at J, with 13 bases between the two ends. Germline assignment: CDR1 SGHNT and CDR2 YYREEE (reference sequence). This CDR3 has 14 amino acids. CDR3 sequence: CASSLEDKVYEQYV. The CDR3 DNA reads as TGTGCCAGCAGCTTAGAGGACAAGGTGTACGAGCAGTACGTC.

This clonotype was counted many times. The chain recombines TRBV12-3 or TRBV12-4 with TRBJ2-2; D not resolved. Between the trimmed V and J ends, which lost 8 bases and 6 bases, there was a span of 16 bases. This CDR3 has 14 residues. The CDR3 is CASLSVRAPGELFF. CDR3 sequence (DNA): TGTGCCAGCCTTTCGGTCAGAGCCCCCGGGGAGCTGTTTTTT.

The CDR3, as DNA: TGTGCCAGCAGCTTAGACGTAGGGGTCGGCAATCAGCCCCAGCATTTT. This translates into CASSLDVGVGNQPQHF. This chain joins TRBV7-2 and TRBJ1-5; TRBD1 might be the D (5 bases). V was shortened by 1 base and J by 2 bases, with 12 bases between the two germline ends. The CDR3 is 16 amino acids. CDR1 SGHTA and CDR2 FQGNSA come from the germline V gene. The full variable domain, its missing parts supplied by reference TRBV7-2 and TRBJ1-5, is GAGVSQSPSNKVTEKGKDVELRCDPISGHTALYWYRQSLGQGLEFLIYFQGNSAPDKSGLPSDRFSAERTGGSVSTLTIQRTQQEDSAVYLCASSLDVGVGNQPQHFGDGTRLSIL.

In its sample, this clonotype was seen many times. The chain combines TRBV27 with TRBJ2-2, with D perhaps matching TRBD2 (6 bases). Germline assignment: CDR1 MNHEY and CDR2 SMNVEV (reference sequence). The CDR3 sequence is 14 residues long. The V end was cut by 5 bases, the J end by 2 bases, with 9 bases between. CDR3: CASSRERNTGELFF. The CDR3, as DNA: TGTGCCAGCAGTCGGGAGCGAAACACCGGGGAGCTGTTTTTT.

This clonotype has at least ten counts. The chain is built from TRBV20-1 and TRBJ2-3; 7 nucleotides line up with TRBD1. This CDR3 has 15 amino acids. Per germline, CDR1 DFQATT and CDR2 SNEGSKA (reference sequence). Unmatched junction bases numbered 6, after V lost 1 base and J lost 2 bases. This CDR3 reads CSARGLTGHTDTQYF. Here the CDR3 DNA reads TGCAGTGCTAGAGGCCTGACAGGGCACACAGATACGCAGTATTTT.

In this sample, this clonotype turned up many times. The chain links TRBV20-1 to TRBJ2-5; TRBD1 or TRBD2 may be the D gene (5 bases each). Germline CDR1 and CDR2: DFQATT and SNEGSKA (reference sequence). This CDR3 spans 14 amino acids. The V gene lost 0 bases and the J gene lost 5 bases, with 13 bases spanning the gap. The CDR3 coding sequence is TGCAGTGCTAGAGATGGCGGCAGGGACGAGACCCAGTACTTC. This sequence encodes CSARDGGRDETQYF.

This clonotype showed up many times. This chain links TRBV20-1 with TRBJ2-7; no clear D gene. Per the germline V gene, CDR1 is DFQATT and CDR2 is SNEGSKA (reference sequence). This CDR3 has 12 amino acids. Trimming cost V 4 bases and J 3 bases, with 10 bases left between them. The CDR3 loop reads CSAIDDLYEQYV. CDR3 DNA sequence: TGCAGTGCTATAGACGACCTCTACGAGCAGTACGTC.

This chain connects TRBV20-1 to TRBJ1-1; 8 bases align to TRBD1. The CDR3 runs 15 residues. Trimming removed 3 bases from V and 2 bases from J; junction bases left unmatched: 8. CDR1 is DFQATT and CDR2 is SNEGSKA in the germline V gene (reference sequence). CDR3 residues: CSARSDRGLNTEAFF. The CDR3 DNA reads TGCAGTGCTAGGTCCGACAGGGGTTTAAACACTGAAGCTTTCTTT.

CDR3 sequence reads: CASSSTGLPSYEQYF. The CDR3 DNA follows: TGTGCCAGCAGCTCCACAGGCCTACCCTCCTACGAGCAGTACTTC. The chain uses TRBV7-9 and TRBJ2-7; a weak D match, TRBD1 (5 bases). Germline-derived CDR1 and CDR2 are SEHNR and FQNEAQ (reference sequence). Trimming shortened V by 4 bases and J by 0 bases, and 13 bases separated the two germline ends. The CDR3 totals 15 residues. The full variable domain, in which reference TRBV7-9 and TRBJ2-7 provide the parts outside the CDR3, is DTGVSQNPRHKITKRGQNVTFRCDPISEHNRLYWYRQTLGQGPEFLTYFQNEAQLEKSRLLSDRFSAERPKGSFSTLEIQRTEQGDSAMYLCASSSTGLPSYEQYFGPGTRLTVT.

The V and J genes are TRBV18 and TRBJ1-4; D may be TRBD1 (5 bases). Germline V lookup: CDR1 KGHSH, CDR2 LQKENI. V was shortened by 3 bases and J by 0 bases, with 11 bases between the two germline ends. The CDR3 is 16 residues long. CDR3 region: CASSPVQGATNEKLFF. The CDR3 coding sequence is TGTGCCAGCTCACCGGTTCAGGGAGCAACTAATGAAAAACTGTTTTTT. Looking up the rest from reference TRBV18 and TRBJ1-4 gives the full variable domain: NAGVMQNPRHLVRRRGQEARLRCSPMKGHSHVYWYRQLPEEGLKFMVYLQKENIIDESGMPKERFSAEFPKEGPSILRIQQVVRGDSAAYFCASSPVQGATNEKLFFGSGTQLSVL.

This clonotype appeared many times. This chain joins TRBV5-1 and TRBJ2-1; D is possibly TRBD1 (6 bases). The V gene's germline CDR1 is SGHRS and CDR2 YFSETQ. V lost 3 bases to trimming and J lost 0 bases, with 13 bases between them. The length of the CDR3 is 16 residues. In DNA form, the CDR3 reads TGCGCCAGCAGCTCGGACAGAACCTACTCCTACAATGAGCAGTTCTTC. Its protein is CASSSDRTYSYNEQFF. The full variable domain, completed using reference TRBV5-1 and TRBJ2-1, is KAGVTQTPRYLIKTRGQQVTLSCSPISGHRSVSWYQQTPGQGLQFLFEYFSETQRNKGNFPGRFSGRQFSNSRSEMNVSTLELGDSALYLCASSSDRTYSYNEQFFGPGTRLTVL.

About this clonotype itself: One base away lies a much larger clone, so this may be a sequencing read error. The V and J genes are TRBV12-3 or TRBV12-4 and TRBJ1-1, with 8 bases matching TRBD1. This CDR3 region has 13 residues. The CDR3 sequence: CASSLQGDTESFF. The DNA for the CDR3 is TGTGCCAGCAGTCTACAGGGGGACACTGAATCTTTCTTT.

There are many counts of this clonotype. CDR3 amino acids: CASSSGTPQKLFF. The CDR3 bases are TGTGCCAGCAGTTCCGGGACCCCTCAGAAACTGTTTTTT. The chain has TRBV6-2 or TRBV6-3 and TRBJ1-4; D perhaps matches TRBD1 (5 bases). Trimming removed 4 bases at V and 11 bases at J, with 14 bases between. The V gene's germline CDR1 is MNHEY and CDR2 SVGEGT. The CDR3 length is 13 residues.

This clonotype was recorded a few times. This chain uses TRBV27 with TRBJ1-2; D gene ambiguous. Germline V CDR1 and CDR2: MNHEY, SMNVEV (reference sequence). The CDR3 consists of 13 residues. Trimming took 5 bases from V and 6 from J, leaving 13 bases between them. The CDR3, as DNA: TGTGCCAGCAGTCCAGGATTGGGAGATGGCTACACCTTC. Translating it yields CASSPGLGDGYTF.

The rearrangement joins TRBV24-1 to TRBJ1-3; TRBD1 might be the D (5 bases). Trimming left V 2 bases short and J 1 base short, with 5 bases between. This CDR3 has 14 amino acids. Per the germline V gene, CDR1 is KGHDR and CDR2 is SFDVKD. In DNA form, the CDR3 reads TGTGCCACCAGTGATTCAGGGTCTGGAAACACCATATATTTT. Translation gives CATSDSGSGNTIYF.

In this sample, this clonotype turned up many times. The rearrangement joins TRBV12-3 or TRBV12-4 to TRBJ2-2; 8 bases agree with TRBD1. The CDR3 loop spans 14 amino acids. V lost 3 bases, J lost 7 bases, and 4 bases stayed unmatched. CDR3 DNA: TGTGCCAGCAGTTTTAACAGGGGGAACGGGGAGCTGTTTTTT. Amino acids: CASSFNRGNGELFF.

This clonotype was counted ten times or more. The CDR3 reads CASSFRQGRGTDTQYF. CDR3 bases: TGTGCCAGCAGCTTTCGACAGGGACGAGGCACAGATACGCAGTATTTT. This chain links TRBV7-2 with TRBJ2-3, with 7 bases aligning to TRBD1. The CDR3 loop spans 16 amino acids. The junction had 7 bases not matched to a gene; V was cut back by 3 bases and J by 1 base. Germline-derived CDR1 and CDR2 are SGHTA and FQGNSA.

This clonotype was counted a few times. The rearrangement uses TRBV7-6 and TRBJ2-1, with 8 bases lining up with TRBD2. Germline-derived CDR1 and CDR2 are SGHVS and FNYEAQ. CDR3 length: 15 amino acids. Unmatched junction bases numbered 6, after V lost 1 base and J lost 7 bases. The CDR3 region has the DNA TGTGCCAGCAGCTTAGGGTCGGGGGGGCCGAATGAGCAGTTCTTC. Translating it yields CASSLGSGGPNEQFF.

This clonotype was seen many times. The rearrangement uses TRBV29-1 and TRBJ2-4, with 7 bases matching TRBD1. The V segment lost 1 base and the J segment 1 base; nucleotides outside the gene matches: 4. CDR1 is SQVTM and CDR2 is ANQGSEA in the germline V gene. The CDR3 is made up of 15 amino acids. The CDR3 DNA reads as TGCAGCGTTGAAGGGACAGGATGGGCCAAAAACATTCAGTACTTC. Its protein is CSVEGTGWAKNIQYF. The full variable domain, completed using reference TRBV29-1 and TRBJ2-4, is SAVISQKPSRDICQRGTSLTIQCQVDSQVTMMFWYRQQPGQSLTLIATANQGSEATYESGFVIDKFPISRPNLTFSTLTVSNMSPEDSSIYLCSVEGTGWAKNIQYFGAGTRLSVL.

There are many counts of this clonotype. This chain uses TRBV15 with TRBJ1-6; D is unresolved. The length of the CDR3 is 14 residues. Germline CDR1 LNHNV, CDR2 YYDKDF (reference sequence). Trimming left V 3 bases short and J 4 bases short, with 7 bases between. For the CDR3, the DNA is TGTGCCACCAGCAGTTACGGTTATAATTCACCCCTCCACTTT. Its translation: CATSSYGYNSPLHF. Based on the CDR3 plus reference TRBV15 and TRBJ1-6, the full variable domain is DAMVIQNPRYQVTQFGKPVTLSCSQTLNHNVMYWYQQKSSQAPKLLFHYYDKDFNNEADTPDNFQSRRPNTSFCFLDIRSPGLGDTAMYLCATSSYGYNSPLHFGNGTRLTVT.

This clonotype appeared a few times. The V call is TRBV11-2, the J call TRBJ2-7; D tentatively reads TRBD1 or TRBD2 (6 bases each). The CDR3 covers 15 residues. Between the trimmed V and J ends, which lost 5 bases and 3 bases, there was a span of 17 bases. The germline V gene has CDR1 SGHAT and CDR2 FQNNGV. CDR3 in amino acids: CASSPRRGVSYEQYF. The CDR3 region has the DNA TGTGCCAGCAGCCCTCGTAGGGGGGTAAGCTACGAGCAGTACTTC.

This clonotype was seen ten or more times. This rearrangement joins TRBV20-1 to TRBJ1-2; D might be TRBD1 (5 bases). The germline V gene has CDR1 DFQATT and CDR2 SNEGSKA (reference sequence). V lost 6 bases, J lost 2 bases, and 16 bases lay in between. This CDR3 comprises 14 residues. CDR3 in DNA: TGCAGTGCACCCCAACCGGGACGGAACTATGGCTACACCTTC. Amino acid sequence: CSAPQPGRNYGYTF.

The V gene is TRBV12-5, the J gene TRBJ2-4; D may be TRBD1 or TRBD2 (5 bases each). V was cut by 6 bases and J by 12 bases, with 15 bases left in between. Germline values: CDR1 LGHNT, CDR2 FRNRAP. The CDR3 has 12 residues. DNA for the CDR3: TGTGCTAGTGGAAACGGGGACGCGACTCAGTACTTC. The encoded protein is CASGNGDATQYF.

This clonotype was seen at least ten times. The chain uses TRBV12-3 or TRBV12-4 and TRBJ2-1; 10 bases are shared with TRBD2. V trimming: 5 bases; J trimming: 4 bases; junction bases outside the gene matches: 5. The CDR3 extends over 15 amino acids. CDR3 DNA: TGTGCCAGCAGTCCAGCGGGGGGGGATTACAATGAGCAGTTCTTC. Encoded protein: CASSPAGGDYNEQFF.

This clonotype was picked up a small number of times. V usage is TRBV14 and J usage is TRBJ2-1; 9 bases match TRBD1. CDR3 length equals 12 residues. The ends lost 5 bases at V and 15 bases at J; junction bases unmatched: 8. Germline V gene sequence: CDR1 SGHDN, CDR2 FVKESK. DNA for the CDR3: TGTGCCAGCAGCGATATACAGGGGGCTCGGTTCTTC. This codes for CASSDIQGARFF.